The 15 T cell receptor beta chains below come from one sample, sequenced in a study of T-cell reconstitution after alpha-beta-depleted transplantation in children. It was with unique molecular identifiers that the TCRbeta library was prepared. A single record per CDR3 protein comes from TCRdb applying MiXCR to the PCR reads. Altogether around 120,000 distinct CDR3 sequences are present, about 21% being singletons, with the ten largest covering 8% to 11%. Sequences were derived from PBMCs, mostly from graft donor cells, sampled 180 days after TCRalphabeta/CD19-depleted stem cell transplant. The receptors originated from a male patient between 2 and 9 years old who had a stem cell transplant for chronic granulomatous disease, so the T cells may come from the graft donor.

This clonotype occurred many times. CDR3 protein: CSAAQGPNYGYTF. DNA for the CDR3: TGCAGTGCGGCCCAGGGTCCTAACTATGGCTACACCTTC. This chain joins TRBV20-1 and TRBJ1-2, with a tentative D call TRBD1 (5 bases). The germline V and J ends were trimmed by 6 bases and 0 bases, with 11 bases remaining between them. Germline V lookup: CDR1 DFQATT, CDR2 SNEGSKA (reference sequence). There are 13 residues in the CDR3.

The chain uses TRBV29-1 and TRBJ2-5; D perhaps matches TRBD2 (6 bases). This CDR3 is built from 14 residues. Germline V gene lookup returns CDR1 SQVTM and CDR2 ANQGSEA. V lost 3 bases and J 5 bases, leaving 16 bases between the germline ends. This chain's CDR3 is CSVEWDSRGETQYF. The CDR3 DNA reads as TGCAGCGTTGAGTGGGACTCCCGAGGGGAGACCCAGTACTTC.

The J gene is TRBJ2-5, the V gene TRBV18; D is unresolved. Trimming cost V 4 bases and J 5 bases, with 8 bases left between them. Germline loops: CDR1 KGHSH, CDR2 LQKENI. The CDR3 is 12 residues long. CDR3 region: CASSRTRETQYF. CDR3 sequence (DNA): TGTGCCAGCTCACGCACGAGGGAGACCCAGTACTTC.

This clonotype was observed at least ten times. V usage is TRBV10-3 and J usage is TRBJ1-1, with TRBD1 identical over 7 bases. Germline V gene data show CDR1 as ENHRY and CDR2 as SYGVKD. Trimming removed 2 bases from V and 0 bases from J; junction bases left unmatched: 3. The CDR3 is 15 residues long. The CDR3 sequence: CAISEPGQMNTEAFF. As DNA, the CDR3 is TGTGCCATCAGTGAGCCGGGACAGATGAACACTGAAGCTTTCTTT.

This clonotype has ten or more counts. The CDR3 DNA reads TGCAGCGTTGGCGGCGCTGGGCGAAAGTCCTACAATGAGCAGTTCTTC. It yields the protein CSVGGAGRKSYNEQFF. This chain uses TRBV29-1 with TRBJ2-1, with unresolved D. This CDR3 is built from 16 residues. The germline gives CDR1 SQVTM, CDR2 ANQGSEA. Trimming shortened V by 4 bases and J by 1 base, and 17 bases separated the two germline ends.

This clonotype was counted at least ten times. The rearrangement uses TRBV11-2 and TRBJ2-3, with 8 bases identical to TRBD2. Germline CDR1 is SGHAT and CDR2 is FQNNGV. This CDR3 has 15 residues. Trimming removed 5 bases from V and 2 bases from J; junction bases left unmatched: 6. Written as DNA, the CDR3 is TGTGCCAGCAGCACCCCTGGACTAGCCACAGATACGCAGTATTTT. Residues: CASSTPGLATDTQYF.

This clonotype showed up just a few times. The gene calls are TRBV7-6 and TRBJ2-2; no clear D gene. Germline V gene lookup returns CDR1 SGHVS and CDR2 FNYEAQ. Trimming pared 4 bases from V and 0 bases from J, leaving 15 bases between. The CDR3 totals 17 residues. CDR3 bases: TGTGCCAGCAGCTCCCCATCCGGCCGGTCGAACACCGGGGAGCTGTTTTTT. It encodes CASSSPSGRSNTGELFF. Filled out from reference TRBV7-6 and TRBJ2-2, the complete variable domain reads GAGVSQSPRYKVTKRGQDVALRCDPISGHVSLYWYRQALGQGPEFLTYFNYEAQQDKSGLPNDRFSAERPEGSISTLTIQRTEQRDSAMYRCASSSPSGRSNTGELFFGEGSRLTVL.

The V and J genes are TRBV27 and TRBJ2-2; the D call may be TRBD1 or TRBD2 (5 bases each). The V end was cut by 8 bases, the J end by 4 bases, with 5 bases between. Germline CDR1 and CDR2: MNHEY and SMNVEV (reference sequence). The CDR3 is 11 residues long. CDR3 loop: CASGTTGELFF. The CDR3 nucleotides are TGTGCCAGCGGGACCACCGGGGAGCTGTTTTTT.

V gene TRBV12-3 or TRBV12-4 combines with J gene TRBJ2-7; the D gene is possibly TRBD1 (6 bases). V was cut by 5 bases and J by 0 bases, with 14 bases left in between. CDR3 size: 15 residues. The CDR3 is CASSPSGTHSYEQYF. Written as DNA, the CDR3 is TGTGCCAGCAGTCCATCCGGGACACACTCCTACGAGCAGTACTTC.

The sample holds many counts of this clonotype. One end of the junction fails to match germline, which may point to a read error. V usage is TRBV7-6 and J usage is TRBJ2-7; 8 bases line up with TRBD1. CDR3 length equals 13 residues. The germline CDR1 and CDR2 sequences are SGHVS and FNYEAQ. This chain's CDR3 is CASTLGTGGEQYF. The CDR3 DNA reads as TGTGCCAGCACCTTAGGGACAGGAGGCGAGCAGTACTTC.

The rearrangement joins TRBV12-3 or TRBV12-4 to TRBJ2-7, with 12 nucleotides matching TRBD2. V trimming: 6 bases; J trimming: 7 bases; junction bases outside the gene matches: 10. The CDR3 sequence is 15 residues long. CDR3 nucleotides: TGTGCCAGCAGCCCCCAACTAGCGGGAGGACTTGAGCAGTACTTC. This gives the protein CASSPQLAGGLEQYF.

The genes are TRBV7-9 and TRBJ1-1, with D unclear. Trimming shortened V by 4 bases and J by 7 bases, and 7 bases separated the two germline ends. The CDR3 has 11 residues. Germline V gene data show CDR1 as SEHNR and CDR2 as FQNEAQ (reference sequence). CDR3 amino acids: CASSSYNEAFF. The CDR3 nucleotides are TGTGCCAGCAGCTCTTACAATGAAGCTTTCTTT. Combining the CDR3 with reference TRBV7-9 and TRBJ1-1 gives the whole variable domain DTGVSQNPRHKITKRGQNVTFRCDPISEHNRLYWYRQTLGQGPEFLTYFQNEAQLEKSRLLSDRFSAERPKGSFSTLEIQRTEQGDSAMYLCASSSYNEAFFGQGTRLTVV.

This clonotype was detected only a few times. The chain has TRBV28 and TRBJ2-7, with 8 positions matching TRBD1. The CDR3 covers 14 residues. CDR1 is MDHEN and CDR2 is SYDVKM in the germline V gene. With V trimmed by 0 bases and J by 4 bases, 2 bases remained unmatched. DNA for the CDR3: TGTGCCAGCAGTTTATGGGACAGGGAGTACGAGCAGTACTTC. Its translation is CASSLWDREYEQYF.

This clonotype was counted at least ten times. This chain joins TRBV12-3 or TRBV12-4 and TRBJ2-5, with TRBD2 matching 13 bases. The CDR3 is 14 residues long. V lost 6 bases to trimming and J lost 3 bases; unmatched junction nucleotides: 1. The CDR3 protein is CASRGTSGEETQYF. CDR3 in DNA: TGTGCCAGCAGGGGGACTAGCGGGGAAGAGACCCAGTACTTC.

This clonotype showed up many times. The CDR3 coding sequence is TGCAGTGCCTCATCACCCGGGACAGGGAACAATGAGCAGTTCTTC. It is translated as CSASSPGTGNNEQFF. The V gene is TRBV20-1, the J gene TRBJ2-1, with TRBD1 identical over 9 bases. V was pared by 6 bases and J by 5 bases, with 11 bases of the junction left unmatched. The V gene's germline CDR1 is DFQATT and CDR2 SNEGSKA (reference sequence). The length of the CDR3 is 15 residues.